The clone carrying this T cell receptor beta chain was seen once. This specimen belongs to a study of blood T cell repertoires in COVID-19. The protocol was immunoSEQ multiplex PCR, while the TCRdb copy is restricted to in-frame clones and leaves out a portion. The profile shows 350,000 to 450,000 clones, roughly 86% of them singletons. This CDR3 contains 15 residues. In germline, CDR1 is SGHRS, CDR2 YFSETQ. J lost 5 bases, V lost 0 bases, and 1 base had no gene match. Sequenced sample: peripheral blood. The TCR sequence derives from a human donor in a cohort sampled during active COVID-19. V gene TRBV5-1 combines with J gene TRBJ2-2; TRBD2 matches at 10 bases. The DNA for the CDR3 is TGCGCCAGCAGCTTGGTGACTAGCGGGACCGGGGAGCTGTTTTTT. Amino acid sequence: CASSLVTSGTGELFF.